This T cell receptor beta chain stems from a study of blood T cell repertoires in COVID-19. The overall study: Acute and convalescent COVID-19 samples came from the United States, Italy and Spain. Sources were T cells, B-cell-depleted T cells, or PBMCs; the material itself was cDNA or gDNA.

There are 15 residues in the CDR3. The germline CDR1 and CDR2 sequences are MNHEY and SMNVEV (reference sequence). Trimming cost V 6 bases and J 5 bases; bases outside gene matches: 7. While infection was still active, Seattle patients were enrolled and then followed longitudinally. Original methodology: Nucleated cell counts were estimated from reference gene primer amplification. The repertoire was sequenced with immunoSEQ multiplex PCR; TCRdb's copy has only in-frame clones and lacks some. The D gene and trimming were derived from the DNA, and the V and J assignments and clone size from that table. The sample has approximately 120,000 clones, more than 80% seen once; the top ten hold roughly 3.2%.

The receptor's source is a woman older than 75 with COVID-19, enrolled during active disease. Material for sequencing was peripheral blood. This rearrangement joins TRBV27 to TRBJ2-1; 10 positions match TRBD2. CDR3 DNA sequence: TGTGCCAGCAGGCCTCTAGCGGGAGCAGACAATGAGCAGTTCTTC. As protein: CASRPLAGADNEQFF.